Listed below are T cell receptor beta chains from one sample, sequenced in a study of cytomegalovirus exposure and HLA in healthy donors. This table comes from immunoSEQ multiplex PCR, and its TCRdb copy is limited to in-frame clones, with some not included. The profile covers 120,000 or so clones, with more than 75% appearing a single time and 2% to 2.5% taken by the ten largest. Sequencing was done on a sample of PBMCs. These receptors were collected from a woman aged 25 to 39 in good health and CMV-seronegative. Each CDR3 is given with its conserved first and last residue. A D gene is named only where the DNA matches it firmly. Where a row states a size, it is once, few, many or the class of an expanded clone; other rows omit it.

clone size,J gene,V gene,D gene,CDR3 length,CDR3 protein,CDR3 DNA
once,TRBJ2-5,TRBV7-2,TRBD2,16,CASSLELAAGGWTQYF,TGTGCCAGCAGCTTAGAGCTAGCGGCGGGCGGATGGACCCAGTACTTC
.,TRBJ1-2,TRBV30,.,12,CAWSGDKYGYTF,TGTGCCTGGAGTGGAGACAAATATGGCTACACCTTC
.,TRBJ1-1,TRBV30,.,11,CAWREAVKAFF,TGTGCCTGGAGGGAGGCAGTAAAAGCTTTCTTT
.,TRBJ2-5,TRBV5-8,.,16,CASSPLERLNQETQYF,TGTGCCAGCAGCCCCTTGGAGCGGCTCAATCAAGAGACCCAGTACTTC
.,TRBJ1-2,TRBV5-4,TRBD1,13,CASSVRTGYGYTF,TGTGCCAGCAGCGTCCGGACAGGGTATGGCTACACCTTC
.,TRBJ1-1,TRBV25-1,TRBD1,14,CASSRTGSNTEAFF,TGTGCCAGCTCTCGGACAGGGAGTAACACTGAAGCTTTCTTT
.,TRBJ2-1,TRBV6-5,TRBD1,14,CASSLRDRYNEQFF,TGTGCCAGCAGTCTCCGGGACAGGTACAATGAGCAGTTCTTC
.,TRBJ2-1,TRBV15,TRBD2,16,CATSSQRGNLYNEQFF,TGTGCCACCAGCAGCCAGCGGGGGAACCTCTACAATGAGCAGTTCTTC
.,TRBJ2-7,TRBV6-1,.,15,CASSEEGQGGYEQYF,TGTGCCAGCAGTGAGGAAGGGCAGGGAGGCTACGAGCAGTACTTC
once,TRBJ1-5,TRBV25-1,.,16,CASSEWVGGLNQPQHF,TGTGCCAGCAGTGAATGGGTGGGGGGTCTAAATCAGCCCCAGCATTTT
.,TRBJ1-2,TRBV15,.,13,CATSRDRDYGYTF,TGTGCCACCAGCAGAGACAGGGACTATGGCTACACCTTC
.,TRBJ1-2,TRBV19,.,14,CASKEGRANYGYTF,TGTGCCAGTAAGGAGGGCAGGGCCAACTATGGCTACACCTTC
.,TRBJ1-2,TRBV30,TRBD1,12,CAIDRDAYGYTF,TGTGCCATTGACAGGGACGCCTATGGCTACACCTTC
.,TRBJ2-3,TRBV5-5,TRBD2,18,CASSLYPASGGSTDTQYF,TGTGCCAGCAGCTTGTATCCGGCTAGCGGGGGGAGCACAGATACGCAGTATTTT
.,TRBJ2-7,TRBV4-1,TRBD1,16,CASSQEDRASSYEQYF,TGCGCCAGCAGCCAAGAGGACAGGGCGTCCTCCTACGAGCAGTACTTC
.,TRBJ2-7,TRBV9,.,14,CASSVEEFSYEQYF,TGTGCCAGCAGCGTAGAAGAGTTCTCCTACGAGCAGTACTTC
.,TRBJ1-1,TRBV6-4,.,12,CASSDSNRVAFF,TGTGCCAGCAGTGACTCGAACAGGGTAGCTTTCTTT
.,TRBJ1-1,TRBV5-1,TRBD1,16,CASSGNRDRLNTEAFF,TGCGCCAGCAGCGGGAACCGGGACAGGCTGAACACTGAAGCTTTCTTT
.,TRBJ1-2,TRBV6-8,TRBD1,18,CASSPFLTGGLRVYGYTF,TGTGCCAGCAGTCCTTTCTTGACAGGGGGCCTCCGTGTCTATGGCTACACCTTC
.,TRBJ1-4,TRBV9,.,15,CASSVGGREEEKLFF,TGTGCCAGCAGCGTAGGAGGCAGGGAAGAGGAAAAACTGTTTTTT
.,TRBJ2-3,TRBV7-9,TRBD2,15,CASSSTSFSTDTQYF,TGTGCCAGCAGTTCGACTAGCTTTAGCACAGATACGCAGTATTTT
.,TRBJ1-2,TRBV2,TRBD1,14,CANWDRRANYGYTF,TGTGCCAACTGGGACAGGCGAGCTAACTATGGCTACACCTTC
.,TRBJ2-3,TRBV7-8,.,15,CASSQGLVSTDTQYF,TGTGCCAGCAGCCAAGGACTTGTTAGCACAGATACGCAGTATTTT
.,TRBJ1-1,TRBV6-1,.,14,CASSEWGQNTEAFF,TGTGCCAGCAGTGAGTGGGGACAAAACACTGAAGCTTTCTTT
few,TRBJ1-4,TRBV19,TRBD1,15,CASSIVGDSNEKLFF,TGTGCCAGTAGTATAGTCGGGGACAGTAATGAAAAACTGTTTTTT
.,TRBJ2-3,TRBV5-4,TRBD2,16,CASSWKTGGITDTQYF,TGTGCCAGCAGCTGGAAGACGGGGGGAATCACAGATACGCAGTATTTT
.,TRBJ2-1,TRBV9,TRBD1,15,CASSEGQGAYNEQFF,TGTGCCAGCAGCGAGGGACAGGGGGCTTACAATGAGCAGTTCTTC
.,TRBJ2-7,TRBV20-1,.,11,CSARAGSEQYF,TGCAGTGCTAGAGCCGGGAGCGAGCAGTACTTC
few,TRBJ2-7,TRBV7-8,.,15,CASSIRDTLSYEQYF,TGTGCCAGCAGCATCCGGGACACTCTCTCCTACGAGCAGTACTTC
.,TRBJ2-1,TRBV15,.,13,CATSLQGYNEQFF,TGTGCCACCTCCCTCCAGGGCTACAATGAGCAGTTCTTC
.,TRBJ2-5,TRBV7-2,.,13,CASSLAFGETQYF,TGTGCCAGCAGCTTAGCGTTCGGGGAGACCCAGTACTTC
.,TRBJ2-6,TRBV2,.,16,CASSVDWTSGANVLTF,TGTGCCAGCAGTGTGGACTGGACCTCTGGGGCCAACGTCCTGACTTTC
.,TRBJ2-1,TRBV10-3,.,15,CAISEGGIFYNEQFF,TGTGCCATCAGTGAGGGGGGGATTTTTTACAATGAGCAGTTCTTC
.,TRBJ2-2,TRBV27,TRBD2,16,CASSLRGDSDTGELFF,TGTGCCAGCAGTCTACGGGGGGACTCCGACACCGGGGAGCTGTTTTTT
few,TRBJ2-6,TRBV7-3,.,17,CASSLVSGSSGANVLTF,TGTGCCAGCAGCCTCGTCAGCGGAAGCTCTGGGGCCAACGTCCTGACTTTC
.,TRBJ1-1,TRBV10-2,.,15,CASGGPQGLNTEAFF,TGCGCCAGCGGAGGGCCCCAGGGCCTGAACACTGAAGCTTTCTTT
once,TRBJ2-7,TRBV11-2,.,14,CASRTLQGGYEQYF,TGTGCCAGCAGAACACTTCAGGGGGGCTACGAGCAGTACTTC
.,TRBJ2-7,TRBV27,TRBD1,13,CASSRQGLHEQYF,TGTGCCAGCAGCCGACAGGGGCTCCACGAGCAGTACTTC
.,TRBJ1-1,TRBV7-9,.,16,CASSPSGRGPTTEAFF,TGTGCCAGCAGCCCCTCAGGGCGGGGACCAACCACTGAAGCTTTCTTT
.,TRBJ1-1,TRBV6-6,.,13,CASSGRGNTEAFF,TGTGCCAGCAGCGGACGGGGGAACACTGAAGCTTTCTTT
.,TRBJ2-5,TRBV11-3,.,14,CASSPRQVQETQYF,TGTGCCAGCAGCCCTAGACAGGTCCAAGAGACCCAGTACTTC
.,TRBJ1-4,TRBV18,.,15,CASSPPSGFNEKLFF,TGTGCCAGCTCACCACCCTCAGGGTTTAATGAAAAACTGTTTTTT
.,TRBJ2-7,TRBV29-1,TRBD1,13,CSAGTGDTYEQYF,TGCAGCGCCGGGACAGGGGACACCTACGAGCAGTACTTC
.,TRBJ1-1,TRBV5-1,TRBD1,14,CASRGQKMNTEAFF,TGCGCCAGCAGGGGACAGAAAATGAACACTGAAGCTTTCTTT
few,TRBJ1-3,TRBV19,.,16,CASRFGRGSTGNTIYF,TGTGCCAGTAGATTCGGCAGGGGATCGACGGGAAACACCATATATTTT
.,TRBJ2-2,TRBV4-1,.,14,CASSHPVRSGELFF,TGCGCCAGCAGCCACCCGGTACGCTCCGGGGAGCTGTTTTTT
.,TRBJ1-1,TRBV5-1,TRBD1,18,CASSGPGTGGEVSTEAFF,TGCGCCAGCAGCGGACCTGGGACAGGGGGTGAAGTTAGCACTGAAGCTTTCTTT
few,TRBJ1-5,TRBV12-5,TRBD1,19,CASGLAPGQGFLGNQPQHF,TGTGCTAGTGGTTTGGCGCCGGGACAGGGATTTCTTGGCAATCAGCCCCAGCATTTT